Listed below are T cell receptor beta chains from one sample, sequenced in a study of blood T cells in healthy people across ages. One entry per CDR3 protein, called by TCRdb with MiXCR from the 5' RACE reads. The profile shows about 1.5 million distinct CDR3 sequences, approximately 39% of them singletons. The sample consisted of blood. These receptors were taken from a woman between 18 and 29 years old in good health. Each CDR3 is given with its conserved first and last residue. Each record gives: CDR3 protein, CDR3 DNA, clone size, J gene, CDR3 length, V gene, D gene. The D gene is left open where the match is weak. Expanded clones are given a class, and other clones once, few, many or no size at all.

CSVTLAGSYEQYF	TGCAGCGTTACACTAGCGGGCTCCTACGAGCAGTACTTC	many	TRBJ2-7	13	TRBV29-1	TRBD2
CASSPGRAFF	TGTGCCAGCAGCCCTGGGAGGGCTTTCTTT	NA	TRBJ1-1	10	TRBV12-3/TRBV12-4	NA
CASKERTGGVTEAFF	TGTGCCAGCAAGGAAAGGACAGGGGGCGTCACTGAAGCTTTCTTT	NA	TRBJ1-1	15	TRBV28	TRBD1
CSAWTRRNYGYTF	TGCAGTGCTTGGACAAGGAGGAACTATGGCTACACCTTC	NA	TRBJ1-2	13	TRBV20-1	NA
CSAMGWGNTEAFF	TGCAGTGCTATGGGGTGGGGGAACACTGAAGCTTTCTTT	few	TRBJ1-1	13	TRBV20-1	NA
CSARPSGQGGATQYF	TGCAGTGCTAGGCCCTCGGGACAGGGGGGTGCTACGCAGTATTTT	NA	TRBJ2-3	15	TRBV20-1	TRBD1
CSARREDLTDTQYF	TGCAGTGCTAGACGGGAGGACCTCACAGATACGCAGTATTTT	NA	TRBJ2-3	14	TRBV20-1	TRBD2
CASSFTSNSNQPQHF	TGTGCCAGCAGCTTTACTTCGAATAGCAATCAGCCCCAGCATTTT	NA	TRBJ1-5	15	TRBV7-2	NA
CASSPDSLLTSYEQYF	TGCGCCAGCAGCCCGGACAGTCTACTAACCTCCTACGAGCAGTACTTC	few	TRBJ2-7	16	TRBV5-1	NA
CSAAGTATDTQYF	TGCAGTGCAGCCGGGACGGCAACAGATACGCAGTATTTT	few	TRBJ2-3	13	TRBV20-1	NA
CASSPRGGYNSPLHF	TGTGCCAGCAGTCCCCGGGGGGGCTATAATTCACCCCTCCACTTT	NA	TRBJ1-6	15	TRBV12-3/TRBV12-4	NA
CASVISGRTDNEQFF	TGTGCCAGCGTCATTAGCGGGAGAACTGACAATGAGCAGTTCTTC	NA	TRBJ2-1	15	TRBV11-2	TRBD2
CASSLFLQGARTDTQYF	TGTGCCAGCAGTTTATTCTTACAGGGGGCGAGGACAGATACGCAGTATTTT	NA	TRBJ2-3	17	TRBV28	TRBD1
CSARLRNYEQYF	TGCAGCGCCCGGCTCCGCAACTACGAGCAGTACTTC	few	TRBJ2-7	12	TRBV29-1	NA
CSARGSSASPYEQYF	TGCAGTGCTAGAGGCTCAAGCGCGAGTCCCTACGAGCAGTACTTC	few	TRBJ2-7	15	TRBV20-1	NA
CASSQFLLDYSYEQYF	TGTGCCAGCAGCCAATTCCTTTTGGACTACTCCTACGAGCAGTACTTC	few	TRBJ2-7	16	TRBV4-2	NA
CASSPGVGAIGETQYF	TGCGCCAGCAGTCCCGGGGTAGGCGCGATTGGTGAGACGCAGTATTTT	NA	TRBJ2-3	16	TRBV5-1	NA
CASSFSITGELFF	TGTGCCAGCAGTTTTTCCATCACCGGGGAGCTGTTTTTT	NA	TRBJ2-2	13	TRBV12-3/TRBV12-4	NA
CASSVAPGPNTEAFF	TGTGCCAGCAGCGTAGCACCGGGCCCGAACACTGAAGCTTTCTTT	NA	TRBJ1-1	15	TRBV9	NA
CASLRLGPRNTEAFF	TGTGCCAGCCTTCGGCTCGGGCCTCGAAACACTGAAGCTTTCTTT	NA	TRBJ1-1	15	TRBV7-2	NA
CSVDLQGEQFF	TGCAGCGTTGATCTACAAGGTGAGCAGTTCTTC	few	TRBJ2-1	11	TRBV29-1	NA
CASSLSGEGRADTQYF	TGTGCCAGCAGCTTAAGCGGGGAGGGCCGGGCAGATACGCAGTATTTT	few	TRBJ2-3	16	TRBV11-1	TRBD2
CASSSKPGLDNSPLHF	TGCGCCAGCAGTTCGAAACCGGGACTCGACAATTCACCCCTCCACTTT	NA	TRBJ1-6	16	TRBV5-1	NA
CASSRTIASPSTDTQYF	TGCGCCAGCAGCCGGACCATAGCGAGTCCTAGCACAGATACGCAGTATTTT	NA	TRBJ2-3	17	TRBV4-1	NA
CASSDRGNYEQYF	TGTGCCAGCAGTGACAGGGGGAACTACGAGCAGTACTTC	NA	TRBJ2-7	13	TRBV27	TRBD1
CSANRGLGGYTF	TGCAGTGCTAACAGGGGGTTGGGAGGCTACACCTTC	NA	TRBJ1-2	12	TRBV20-1	TRBD1
CASRLGFDYEQYF	TGTGCCAGTCGGCTCGGCTTCGACTACGAGCAGTACTTC	few	TRBJ2-7	13	TRBV6-6	NA
CASSYQEPQPQHF	TGTGCCAGCAGTTACCAGGAACCTCAGCCCCAGCATTTT	NA	TRBJ1-5	13	TRBV6-2/TRBV6-3	NA